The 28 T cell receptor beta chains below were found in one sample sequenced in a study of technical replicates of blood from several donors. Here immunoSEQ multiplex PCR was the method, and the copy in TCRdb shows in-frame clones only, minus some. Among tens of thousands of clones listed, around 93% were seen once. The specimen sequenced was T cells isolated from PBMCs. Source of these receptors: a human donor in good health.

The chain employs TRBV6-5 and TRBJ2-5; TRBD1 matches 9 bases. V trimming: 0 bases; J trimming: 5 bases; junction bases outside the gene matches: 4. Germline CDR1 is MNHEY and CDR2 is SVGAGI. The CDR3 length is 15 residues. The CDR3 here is CASSYSTGGRETQYF. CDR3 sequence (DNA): TGTGCCAGCAGTTACTCGACAGGGGGTAGGGAGACCCAGTACTTC.

CDR3 nucleotide sequence: TGTGCCACCGGGGGAAATCAGCCCCAGCATTTT. It encodes CATGGNQPQHF. This rearrangement joins TRBV27 to TRBJ1-5, with D perhaps matching TRBD1 (5 bases). Germline V gene data show CDR1 as MNHEY and CDR2 as SMNVEV (reference sequence). The CDR3 spans 11 residues. Trimming stripped 10 bases from V and 4 bases from J, with 8 bases between.

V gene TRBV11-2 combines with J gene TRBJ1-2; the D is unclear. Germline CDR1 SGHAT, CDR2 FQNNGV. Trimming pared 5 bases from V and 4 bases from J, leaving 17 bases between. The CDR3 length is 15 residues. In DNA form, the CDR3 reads TGTGCCAGCAGCCCGAGGACTCGGGTGGGCTATGGCTACACCTTC. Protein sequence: CASSPRTRVGYGYTF.

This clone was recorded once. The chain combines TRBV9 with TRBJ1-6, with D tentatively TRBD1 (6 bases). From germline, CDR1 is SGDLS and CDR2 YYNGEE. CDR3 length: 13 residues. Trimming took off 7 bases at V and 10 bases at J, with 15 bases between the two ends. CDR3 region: CASDAGGPSPLHF. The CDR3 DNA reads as TGTGCCAGCGACGCCGGGGGGCCCTCACCCCTCCACTTT.

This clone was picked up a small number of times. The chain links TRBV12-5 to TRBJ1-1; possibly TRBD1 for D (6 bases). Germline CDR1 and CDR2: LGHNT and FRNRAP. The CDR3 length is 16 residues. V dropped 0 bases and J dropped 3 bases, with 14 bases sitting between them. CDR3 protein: CASGLVLGRGYTEAFF. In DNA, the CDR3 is TGTGCTAGTGGTTTGGTACTGGGCAGGGGTTACACTGAAGCTTTCTTT.

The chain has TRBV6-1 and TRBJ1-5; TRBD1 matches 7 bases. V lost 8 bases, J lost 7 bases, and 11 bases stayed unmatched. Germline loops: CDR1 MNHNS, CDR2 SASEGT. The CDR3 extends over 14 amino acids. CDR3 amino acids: CASRSTGARQPQHF. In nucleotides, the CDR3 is TGTGCCAGCCGATCAACAGGGGCAAGGCAGCCCCAGCATTTT.

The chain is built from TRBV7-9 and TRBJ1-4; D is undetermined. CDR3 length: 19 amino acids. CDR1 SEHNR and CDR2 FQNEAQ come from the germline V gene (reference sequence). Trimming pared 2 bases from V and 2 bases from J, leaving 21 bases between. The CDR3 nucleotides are TGTGCCAGCAGCTTATCTATGGGTTCGGGTTTCGGGACTAATGAAAAACTGTTTTTT. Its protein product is CASSLSMGSGFGTNEKLFF. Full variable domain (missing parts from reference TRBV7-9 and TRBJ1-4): DTGVSQNPRHKITKRGQNVTFRCDPISEHNRLYWYRQTLGQGPEFLTYFQNEAQLEKSRLLSDRFSAERPKGSFSTLEIQRTEQGDSAMYLCASSLSMGSGFGTNEKLFFGSGTQLSVL.

DNA of the CDR3: TGTGCCAGCAGCTTCACTCCTAACGAGCAGTACTTC. Amino acid sequence: CASSFTPNEQYF. This chain connects TRBV5-4 to TRBJ2-7; no clear D. Trimming stripped 2 bases from V and 5 bases from J, with 8 bases between. Germline lookup yields CDR1 SGHNT and CDR2 YYREEE (reference sequence). CDR3 length: 12 residues. The variable domain in full, with the rest retrieved from reference TRBV5-4 and TRBJ2-7, is ETGVTQSPTHLIKTRGQQVTLRCSSQSGHNTVSWYQQALGQGPQFIFQYYREEENGRGNFPPRFSGLQFPNYSSELNVNALELDDSALYLCASSFTPNEQYFGPGTRLTVT.

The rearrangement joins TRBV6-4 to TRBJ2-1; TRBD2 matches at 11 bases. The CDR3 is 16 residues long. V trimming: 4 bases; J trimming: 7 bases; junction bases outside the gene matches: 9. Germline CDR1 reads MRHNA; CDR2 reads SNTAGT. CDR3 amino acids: CASSATTSGSVNEQFF. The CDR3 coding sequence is TGTGCCAGCAGTGCCACAACTAGCGGGAGTGTTAATGAGCAGTTCTTC.

The CDR3, as DNA: TGCGCCAGCAGTTCGGGGGGGAGCCCAGGAGCGCAGTATTTT. This codes for CASSSGGSPGAQYF. The rearrangement joins TRBV10-1 to TRBJ2-3; TRBD2 agrees at 8 bases. The CDR3 loop spans 14 amino acids. Germline lookup yields CDR1 WNHNN and CDR2 SYGVQD (reference sequence). Losses at the gene ends were 5 bases for V and 10 bases for J; bases not matched to a gene: 11.

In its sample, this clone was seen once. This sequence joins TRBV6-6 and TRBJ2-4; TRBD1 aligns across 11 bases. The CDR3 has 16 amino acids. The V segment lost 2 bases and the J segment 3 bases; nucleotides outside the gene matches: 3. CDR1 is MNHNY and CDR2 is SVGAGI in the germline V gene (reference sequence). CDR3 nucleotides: TGTGCCAGCAGTTACGCGGACAGGGGGCTCAAAAACATTCAGTACTTC. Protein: CASSYADRGLKNIQYF.

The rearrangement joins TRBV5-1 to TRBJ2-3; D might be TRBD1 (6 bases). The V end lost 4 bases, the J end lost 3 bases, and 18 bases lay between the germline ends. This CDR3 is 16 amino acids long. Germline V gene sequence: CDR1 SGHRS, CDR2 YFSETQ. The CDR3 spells CASSPDYRALTDTQYF. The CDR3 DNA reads TGCGCCAGCAGCCCCGATTACAGGGCTCTTACAGATACGCAGTATTTT.

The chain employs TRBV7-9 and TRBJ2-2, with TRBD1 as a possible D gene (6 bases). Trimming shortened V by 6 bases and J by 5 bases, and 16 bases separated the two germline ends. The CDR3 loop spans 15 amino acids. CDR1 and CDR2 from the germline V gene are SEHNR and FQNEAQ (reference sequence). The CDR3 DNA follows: TGTGCCAGCAGATTCGAAGGACAGAAAACCGGGGAGCTGTTTTTT. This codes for CASRFEGQKTGELFF.

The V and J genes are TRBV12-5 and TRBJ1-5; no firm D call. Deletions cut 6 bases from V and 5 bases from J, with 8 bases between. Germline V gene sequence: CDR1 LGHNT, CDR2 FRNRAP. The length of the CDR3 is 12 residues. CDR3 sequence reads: CASGLSDQPQHF. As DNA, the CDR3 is TGTGCTAGTGGGTTGTCGGATCAGCCCCAGCATTTT.

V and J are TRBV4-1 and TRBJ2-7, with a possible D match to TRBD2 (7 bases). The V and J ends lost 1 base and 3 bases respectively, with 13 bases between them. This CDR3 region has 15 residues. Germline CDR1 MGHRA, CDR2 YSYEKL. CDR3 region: CASSQGGGLGYEQYF. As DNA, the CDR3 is TGCGCCAGCAGCCAAGGGGGGGGGCTTGGCTACGAGCAGTACTTC.

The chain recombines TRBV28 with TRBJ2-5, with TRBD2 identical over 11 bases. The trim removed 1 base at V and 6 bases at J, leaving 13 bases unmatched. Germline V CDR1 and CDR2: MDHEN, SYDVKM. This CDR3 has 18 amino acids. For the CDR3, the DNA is TGTGCCAGCAGTTTATTCCCCACTAGCGGGAGTGTCTGGAAGACCCAGTACTTC. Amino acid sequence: CASSLFPTSGSVWKTQYF.

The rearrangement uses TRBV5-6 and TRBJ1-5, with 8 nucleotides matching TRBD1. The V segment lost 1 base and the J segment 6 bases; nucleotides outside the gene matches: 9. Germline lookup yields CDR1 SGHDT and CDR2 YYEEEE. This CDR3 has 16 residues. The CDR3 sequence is CASSLRRDRGGQPQHF. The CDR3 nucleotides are TGTGCCAGCAGCTTGCGGAGAGACAGGGGTGGTCAGCCCCAGCATTTT.

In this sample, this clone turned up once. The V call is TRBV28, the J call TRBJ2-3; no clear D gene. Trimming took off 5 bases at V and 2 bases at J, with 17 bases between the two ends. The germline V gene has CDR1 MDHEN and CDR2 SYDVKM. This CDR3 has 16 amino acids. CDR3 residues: CASSLSPGPFTDTQYF. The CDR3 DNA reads TGTGCCAGCAGTCTCTCACCGGGTCCCTTCACAGATACGCAGTATTTT. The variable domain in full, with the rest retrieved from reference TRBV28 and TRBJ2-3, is DVKVTQSSRYLVKRTGEKVFLECVQDMDHENMFWYRQDPGLGLRLIYFSYDVKMKEKGDIPEGYSVSREKKERFSLILESASTNQTSMYLCASSLSPGPFTDTQYFGPGTRLTVL.

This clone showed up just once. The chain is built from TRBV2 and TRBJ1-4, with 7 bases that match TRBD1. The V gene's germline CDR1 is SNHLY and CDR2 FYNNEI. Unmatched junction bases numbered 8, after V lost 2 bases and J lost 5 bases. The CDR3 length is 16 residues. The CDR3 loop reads CASSETGTAQNEKLFF. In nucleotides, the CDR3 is TGTGCCAGCAGTGAAACCGGGACAGCGCAAAATGAAAAACTGTTTTTT.

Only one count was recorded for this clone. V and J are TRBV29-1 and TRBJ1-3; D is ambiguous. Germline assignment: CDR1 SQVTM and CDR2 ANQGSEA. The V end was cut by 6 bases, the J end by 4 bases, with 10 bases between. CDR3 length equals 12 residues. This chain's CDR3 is CSVRFSGNTIYF. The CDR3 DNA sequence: TGCAGCGTCAGATTTTCCGGAAACACCATATATTTT.

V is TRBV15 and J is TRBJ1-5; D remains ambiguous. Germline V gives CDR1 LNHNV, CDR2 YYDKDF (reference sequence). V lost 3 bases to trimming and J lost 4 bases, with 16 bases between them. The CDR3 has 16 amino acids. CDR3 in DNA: TGTGCCACCAGCAGGATCCGGGAGGTACGGAATCAGCCCCAGCATTTT. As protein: CATSRIREVRNQPQHF.

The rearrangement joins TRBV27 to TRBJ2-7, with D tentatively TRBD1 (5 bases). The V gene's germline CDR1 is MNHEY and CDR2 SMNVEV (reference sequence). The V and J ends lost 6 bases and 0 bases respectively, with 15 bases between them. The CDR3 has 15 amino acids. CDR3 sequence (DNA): TGTGCCAGCAGACAAGGGGTCAGGAGCTCCTACGAGCAGTACTTC. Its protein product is CASRQGVRSSYEQYF.

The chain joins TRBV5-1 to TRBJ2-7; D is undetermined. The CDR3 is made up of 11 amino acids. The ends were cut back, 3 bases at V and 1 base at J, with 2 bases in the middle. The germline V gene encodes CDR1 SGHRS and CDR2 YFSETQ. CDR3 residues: CASSSSYEQYF. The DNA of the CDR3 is TGCGCCAGCAGCTCTTCCTACGAGCAGTACTTC.

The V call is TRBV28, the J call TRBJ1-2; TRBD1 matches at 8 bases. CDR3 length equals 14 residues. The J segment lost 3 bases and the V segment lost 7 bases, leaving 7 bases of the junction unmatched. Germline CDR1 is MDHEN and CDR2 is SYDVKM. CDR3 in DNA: TGTGCCAGCACCAGGACAGGGCTTGACTATGGCTACACCTTC. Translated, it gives CASTRTGLDYGYTF.

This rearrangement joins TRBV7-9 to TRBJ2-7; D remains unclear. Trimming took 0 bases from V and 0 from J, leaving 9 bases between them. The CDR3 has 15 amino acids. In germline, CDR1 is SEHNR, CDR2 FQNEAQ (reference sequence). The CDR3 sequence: CASSLARNYSYEQYF. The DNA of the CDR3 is TGTGCCAGCAGCTTAGCGCGCAATTACTCCTACGAGCAGTACTTC.

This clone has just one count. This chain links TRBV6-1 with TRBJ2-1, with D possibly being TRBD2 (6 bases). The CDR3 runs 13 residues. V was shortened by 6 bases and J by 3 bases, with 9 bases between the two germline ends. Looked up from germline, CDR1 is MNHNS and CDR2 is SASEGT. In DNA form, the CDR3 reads TGTGCCAGCAGGGGGGACTTCTACAATGAGCAGTTCTTC. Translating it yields CASRGDFYNEQFF.

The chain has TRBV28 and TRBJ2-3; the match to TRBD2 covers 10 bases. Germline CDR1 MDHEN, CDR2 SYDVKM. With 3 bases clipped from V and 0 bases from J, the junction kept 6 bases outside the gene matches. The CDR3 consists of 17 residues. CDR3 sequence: CASSLGSGRASTDTQYF. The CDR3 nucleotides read TGTGCCAGCAGTTTGGGCAGCGGGAGGGCTAGCACAGATACGCAGTATTTT.

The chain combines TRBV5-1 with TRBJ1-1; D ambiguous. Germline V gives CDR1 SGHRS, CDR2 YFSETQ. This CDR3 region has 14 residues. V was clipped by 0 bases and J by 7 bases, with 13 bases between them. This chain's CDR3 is CASSLVEKPGEAFF. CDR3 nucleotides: TGCGCCAGCAGCTTGGTGGAAAAACCGGGTGAAGCTTTCTTT.